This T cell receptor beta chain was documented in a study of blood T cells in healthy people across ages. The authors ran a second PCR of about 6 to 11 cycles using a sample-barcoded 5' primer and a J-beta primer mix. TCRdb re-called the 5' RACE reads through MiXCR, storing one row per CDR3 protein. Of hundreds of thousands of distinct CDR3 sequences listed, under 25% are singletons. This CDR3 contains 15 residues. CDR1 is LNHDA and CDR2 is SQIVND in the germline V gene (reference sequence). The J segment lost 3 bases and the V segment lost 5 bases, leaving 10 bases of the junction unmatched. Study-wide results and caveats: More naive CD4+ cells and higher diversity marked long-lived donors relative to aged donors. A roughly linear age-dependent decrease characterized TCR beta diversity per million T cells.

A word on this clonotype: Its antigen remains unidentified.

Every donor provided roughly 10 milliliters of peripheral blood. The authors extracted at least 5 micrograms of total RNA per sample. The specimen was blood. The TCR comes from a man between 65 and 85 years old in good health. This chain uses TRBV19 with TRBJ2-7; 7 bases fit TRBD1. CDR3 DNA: TGTGCCAGTAGTTTCCAGCCGGGACAGCACTACGAGCAGTACTTC. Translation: CASSFQPGQHYEQYF. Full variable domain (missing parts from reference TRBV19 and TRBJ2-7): DGGITQSPKYLFRKEGQNVTLSCEQNLNHDAMYWYRQDPGQGLRLIYYSQIVNDFQKGDIAEGYSVSREKKESFPLTVTSAQKNPTAFYLCASSFQPGQHYEQYFGPGTRLTVT.